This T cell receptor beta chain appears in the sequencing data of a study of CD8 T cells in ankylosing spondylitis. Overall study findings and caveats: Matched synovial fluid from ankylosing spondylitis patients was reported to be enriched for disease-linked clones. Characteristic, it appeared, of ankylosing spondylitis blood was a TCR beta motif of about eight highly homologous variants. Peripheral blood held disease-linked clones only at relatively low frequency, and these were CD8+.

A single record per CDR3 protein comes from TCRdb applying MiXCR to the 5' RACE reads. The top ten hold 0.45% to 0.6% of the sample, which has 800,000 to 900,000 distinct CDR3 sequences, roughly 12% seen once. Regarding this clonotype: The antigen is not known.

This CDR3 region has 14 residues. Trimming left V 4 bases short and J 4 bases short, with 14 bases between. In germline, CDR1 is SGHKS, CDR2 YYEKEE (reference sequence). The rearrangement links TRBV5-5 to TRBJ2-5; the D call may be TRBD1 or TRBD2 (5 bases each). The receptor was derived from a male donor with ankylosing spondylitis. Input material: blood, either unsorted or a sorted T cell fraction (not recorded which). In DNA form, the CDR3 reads TGTGCCAGCAGCCATGTGGGGGAACGAGAGACCCAGTACTTC. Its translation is CASSHVGERETQYF.